The text below deals with one T cell receptor (beta chain). Its antigen is unknown. The data are from a study of breast tumors, draining lymph nodes, adjacent tissues. Study results and limitations: Compared with lymph nodes, tumors were less diverse; compared with nontumor tissue, more.

Breast cancer patients provided tissue from their axillary draining lymph nodes. Each CDR3 protein is one row after TCRdb ran MiXCR on the multiplex PCR reads. Of 150,000 or so distinct CDR3 sequences detected, 30% to 40% appear once; the ten largest clones hold about 3.7%. V lost 4 bases to trimming and J lost 3 bases, with 18 bases between them. CDR1 is LGHNA, CDR2 YSLEER, per germline. The CDR3 consists of 16 residues. Input material: axillary lymph node tissue. The chain has TRBV4-3 and TRBJ1-2; D unresolved. This receptor was taken from a female donor with breast cancer. Some clones in this sample may be carry-over from other donors' samples. CDR3 in DNA: TGCGCCAGCAGCCCAGACGTCAGGAGTTCTGACTATGGCTACACCTTC. It encodes CASSPDVRSSDYGYTF.